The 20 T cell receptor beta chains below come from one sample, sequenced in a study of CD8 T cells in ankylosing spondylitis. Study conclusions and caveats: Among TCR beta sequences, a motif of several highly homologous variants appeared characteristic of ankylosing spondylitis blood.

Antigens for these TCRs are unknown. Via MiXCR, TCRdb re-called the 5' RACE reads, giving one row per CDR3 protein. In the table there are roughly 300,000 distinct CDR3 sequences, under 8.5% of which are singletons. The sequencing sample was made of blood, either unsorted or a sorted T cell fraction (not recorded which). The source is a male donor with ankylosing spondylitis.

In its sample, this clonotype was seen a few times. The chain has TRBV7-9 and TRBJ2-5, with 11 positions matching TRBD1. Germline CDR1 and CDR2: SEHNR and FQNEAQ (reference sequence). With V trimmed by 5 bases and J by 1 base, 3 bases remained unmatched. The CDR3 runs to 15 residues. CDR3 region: CASSAGTGGQETQYF. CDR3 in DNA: TGTGCCAGCAGCGCGGGGACAGGGGGCCAAGAGACCCAGTACTTC.

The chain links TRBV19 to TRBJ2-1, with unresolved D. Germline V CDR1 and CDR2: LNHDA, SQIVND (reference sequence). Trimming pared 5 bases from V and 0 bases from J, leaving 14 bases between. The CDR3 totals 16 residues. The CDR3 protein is CASSPEAQSSYNEQFF. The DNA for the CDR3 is TGTGCCAGTAGTCCCGAGGCGCAGAGCTCCTACAATGAGCAGTTCTTC.

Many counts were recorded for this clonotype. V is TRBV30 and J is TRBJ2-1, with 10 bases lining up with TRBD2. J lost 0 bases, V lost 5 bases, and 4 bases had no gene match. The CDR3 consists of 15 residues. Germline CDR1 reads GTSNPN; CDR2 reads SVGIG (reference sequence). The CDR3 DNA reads TGTGCCTGGGGACTAGCGGCGAGCTCCTACAATGAGCAGTTCTTC. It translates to CAWGLAASSYNEQFF.

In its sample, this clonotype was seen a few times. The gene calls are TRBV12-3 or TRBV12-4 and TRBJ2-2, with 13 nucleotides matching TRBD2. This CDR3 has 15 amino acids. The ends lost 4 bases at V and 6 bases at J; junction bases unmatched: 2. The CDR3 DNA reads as TGTGCCAGCAGTTGGACTAGCGGGAGCCCCGGGGAGCTGTTTTTT. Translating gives CASSWTSGSPGELFF.

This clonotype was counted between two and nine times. The CDR3 DNA reads as TGCGCCAGCAGCTTGGAAGCCCTCTCGGATGAGCAGTTCTTC. This translates into CASSLEALSDEQFF. This chain joins TRBV5-1 and TRBJ2-1; D is uncertain. The CDR3 is made up of 14 amino acids. Germline lookup yields CDR1 SGHRS and CDR2 YFSETQ. V was shortened by 0 bases and J by 8 bases, with 12 bases between the two germline ends.

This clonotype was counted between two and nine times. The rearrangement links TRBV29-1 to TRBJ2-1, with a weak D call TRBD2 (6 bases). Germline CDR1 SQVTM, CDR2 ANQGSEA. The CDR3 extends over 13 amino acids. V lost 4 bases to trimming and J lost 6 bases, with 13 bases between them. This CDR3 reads CSVARGSRNEQFF. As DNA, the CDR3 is TGCAGCGTTGCGCGGGGATCCCGCAATGAGCAGTTCTTC.

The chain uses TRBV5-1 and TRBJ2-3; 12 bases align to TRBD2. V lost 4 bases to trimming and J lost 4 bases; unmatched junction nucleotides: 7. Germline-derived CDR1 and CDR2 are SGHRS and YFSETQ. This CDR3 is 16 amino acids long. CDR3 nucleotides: TGCGCCAGCAGCCCCCTGACTAGCGGGAGCGCAGATACGCAGTATTTT. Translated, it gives CASSPLTSGSADTQYF.

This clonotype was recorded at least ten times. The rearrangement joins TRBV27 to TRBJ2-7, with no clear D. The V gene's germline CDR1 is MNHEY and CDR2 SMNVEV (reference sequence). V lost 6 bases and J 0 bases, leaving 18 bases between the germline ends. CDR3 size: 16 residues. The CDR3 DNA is TGTGCCAGCAGCCGTGACCCGAAGGGTAGCTCCTACGAGCAGTACTTC. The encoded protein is CASSRDPKGSSYEQYF.

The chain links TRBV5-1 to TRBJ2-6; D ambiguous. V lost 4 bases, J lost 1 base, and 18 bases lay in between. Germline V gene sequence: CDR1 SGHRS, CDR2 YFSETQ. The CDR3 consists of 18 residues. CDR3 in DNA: TGCGCCAGCAGCCCGAGCAGGATCCCCCAGTCTGGGGCCAACGTCCTGACTTTC. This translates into CASSPSRIPQSGANVLTF.

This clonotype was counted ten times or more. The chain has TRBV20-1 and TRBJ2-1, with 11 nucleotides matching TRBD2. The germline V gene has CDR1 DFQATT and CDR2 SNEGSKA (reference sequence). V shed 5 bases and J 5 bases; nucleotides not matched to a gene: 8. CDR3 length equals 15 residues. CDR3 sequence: CSAPATSGRDNEQFF. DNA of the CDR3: TGCAGTGCTCCAGCTACTAGCGGGAGAGACAATGAGCAGTTCTTC.

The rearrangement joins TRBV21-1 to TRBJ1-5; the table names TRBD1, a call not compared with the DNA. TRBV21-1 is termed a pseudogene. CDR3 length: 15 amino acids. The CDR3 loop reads CARRGLGQINQPQHF. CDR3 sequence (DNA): TGTGCCAGACGGGGATTGGGACAGATAAATCAGCCCCAGCATTTT.

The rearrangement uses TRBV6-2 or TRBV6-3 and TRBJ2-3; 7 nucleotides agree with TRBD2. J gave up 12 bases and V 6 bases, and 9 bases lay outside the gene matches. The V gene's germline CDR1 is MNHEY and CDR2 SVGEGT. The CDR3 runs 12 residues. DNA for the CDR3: TGTGCCAGCAGCAGGACTAGTCCGAGACAGTATTTT. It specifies CASSRTSPRQYF.

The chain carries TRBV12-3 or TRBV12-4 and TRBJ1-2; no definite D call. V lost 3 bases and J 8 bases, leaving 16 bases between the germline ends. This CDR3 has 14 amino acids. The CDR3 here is CASSFNGDGRGYTF. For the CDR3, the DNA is TGTGCCAGCAGTTTTAACGGTGACGGAAGAGGCTACACCTTC.

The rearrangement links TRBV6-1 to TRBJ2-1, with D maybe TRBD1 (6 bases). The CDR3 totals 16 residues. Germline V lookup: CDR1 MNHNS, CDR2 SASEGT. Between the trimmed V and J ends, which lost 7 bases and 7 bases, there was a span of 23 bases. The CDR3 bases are TGTGCCAGCAAGGTGGTATATAGTCCAGGGGTTAATGAGCAGTTCTTC. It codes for CASKVVYSPGVNEQFF.

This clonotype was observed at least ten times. The CDR3, as DNA: TGCAGCGTGGGCGGGGTCGGGTCCTACGAGCAGTACTTC. It specifies CSVGGVGSYEQYF. The chain couples TRBV29-1 to TRBJ2-7; weak D call: TRBD2 (6 bases). Germline loops: CDR1 SQVTM, CDR2 ANQGSEA. CDR3 length equals 13 residues. V was cut by 6 bases and J by 1 base, with 13 bases left in between.

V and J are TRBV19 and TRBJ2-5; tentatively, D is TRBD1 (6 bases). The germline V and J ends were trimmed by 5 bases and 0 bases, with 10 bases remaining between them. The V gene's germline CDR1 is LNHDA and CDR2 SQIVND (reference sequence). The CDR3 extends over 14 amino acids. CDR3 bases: TGTGCCAGTAGTCCGGACAGATACCAAGAGACCCAGTACTTC. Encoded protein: CASSPDRYQETQYF.

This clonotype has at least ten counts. The CDR3 DNA sequence: TGTGCCAGCAGCGCGACAGGAGTTCCGAATGAAAAACTGTTTTTT. Translating it yields CASSATGVPNEKLFF. The chain has TRBV11-2 and TRBJ1-4, with D tentatively TRBD1 (6 bases). There are 15 residues in the CDR3. CDR1 is SGHAT, CDR2 FQNNGV, per germline. V lost 5 bases and J 5 bases, leaving 15 bases between the germline ends.

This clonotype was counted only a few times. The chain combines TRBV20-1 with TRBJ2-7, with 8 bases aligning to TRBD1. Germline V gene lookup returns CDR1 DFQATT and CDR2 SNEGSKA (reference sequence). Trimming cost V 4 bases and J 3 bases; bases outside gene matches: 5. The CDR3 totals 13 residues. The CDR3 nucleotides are TGCAGTGCTACCCCGGACAGGGTCTACGAGCAGTACTTC. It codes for CSATPDRVYEQYF.

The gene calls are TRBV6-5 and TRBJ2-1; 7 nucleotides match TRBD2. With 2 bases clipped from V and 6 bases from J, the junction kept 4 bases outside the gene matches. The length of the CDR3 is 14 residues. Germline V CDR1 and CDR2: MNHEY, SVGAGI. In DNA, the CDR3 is TGTGCCAGCAGTTACAGCGGGAACCGCAATGAGCAGTTCTTC. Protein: CASSYSGNRNEQFF.

The CDR3 spells CASFQNTNYGYTF. CDR3 in DNA: TGTGCCAGTTTCCAGAACACTAACTATGGCTACACCTTC. The J gene is TRBJ1-2, the V gene TRBV28; no clear D gene. The V gene lost 9 bases and the J gene lost 0 bases, with 11 bases spanning the gap. This CDR3 is built from 13 residues. Per germline, CDR1 MDHEN and CDR2 SYDVKM.